This paragraph reports one T cell receptor (beta chain). Its antigen remains unidentified. With 5 bases clipped from V and 5 bases from J, the junction kept 11 bases outside the gene matches. CDR3 size: 16 residues. Germline V CDR1 and CDR2: LNHDA, SQIVND (reference sequence). These data are taken from a study of cytomegalovirus exposure and HLA in healthy donors. Study-wide points: The study recorded fewer than 200 TCR beta chains that were cytomegalovirus-associated. TCR clusters originating in the first cohort tended to co-occur in the 100 to 150 validation repertoires, according to a later analysis. Many donors shared some public TCRs, even though most TCR sequences were rare. In vitro testing confirmed three CMV-associated chains as specific for CMV antigens.

The assay was immunoSEQ multiplex PCR, and TCRdb's table has in-frame clones only and misses some. Among some 170,000 clones listed, approximately 86% were seen once. The chain carries TRBV19 and TRBJ2-3; 9 bases map to TRBD2. The specimen sequenced was PBMCs. The clonotype originates from a man younger than 30 in good health and CMV-seropositive. CDR3 sequence (DNA): TGTGCCAGTAGTCTTCGGGCGGGAGGGCCTGTAGATACGCAGTATTTT. Translation gives CASSLRAGGPVDTQYF.